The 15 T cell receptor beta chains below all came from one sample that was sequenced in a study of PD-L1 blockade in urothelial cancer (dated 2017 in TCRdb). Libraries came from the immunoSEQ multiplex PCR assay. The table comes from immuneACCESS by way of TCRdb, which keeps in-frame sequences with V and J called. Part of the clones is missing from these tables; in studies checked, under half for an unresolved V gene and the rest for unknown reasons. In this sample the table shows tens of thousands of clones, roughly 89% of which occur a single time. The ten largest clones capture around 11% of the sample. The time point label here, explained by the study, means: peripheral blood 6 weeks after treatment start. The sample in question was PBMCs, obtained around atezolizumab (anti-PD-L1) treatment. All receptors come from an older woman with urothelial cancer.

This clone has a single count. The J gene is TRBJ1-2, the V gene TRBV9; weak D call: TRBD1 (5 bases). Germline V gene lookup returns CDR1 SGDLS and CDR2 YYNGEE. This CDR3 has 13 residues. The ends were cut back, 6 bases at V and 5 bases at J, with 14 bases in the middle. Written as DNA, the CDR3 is TGTGCCAGCACCCGGCAGGACAAGTATGGCTACACCTTC. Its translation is CASTRQDKYGYTF.

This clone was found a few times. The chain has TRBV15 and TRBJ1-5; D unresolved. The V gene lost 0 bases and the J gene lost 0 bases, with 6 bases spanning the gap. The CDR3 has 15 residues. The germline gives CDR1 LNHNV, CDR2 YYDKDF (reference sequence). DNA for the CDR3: TGTGCCACCAGCAGAGATCCCAGTAGCAATCAGCCCCAGCATTTT. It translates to CATSRDPSSNQPQHF.

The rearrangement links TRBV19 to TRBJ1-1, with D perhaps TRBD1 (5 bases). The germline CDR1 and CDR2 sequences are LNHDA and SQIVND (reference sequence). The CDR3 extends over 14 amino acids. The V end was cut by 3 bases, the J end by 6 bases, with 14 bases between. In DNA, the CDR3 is TGTGCCAGTAGTATGCTTGCAGGGAGGGCTGAAGCTTTCTTT. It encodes CASSMLAGRAEAFF.

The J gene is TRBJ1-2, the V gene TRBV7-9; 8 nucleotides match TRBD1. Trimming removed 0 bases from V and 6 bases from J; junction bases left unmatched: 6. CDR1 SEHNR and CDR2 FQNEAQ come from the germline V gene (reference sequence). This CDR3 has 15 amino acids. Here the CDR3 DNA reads TGTGCCAGCAGCTTAGCGCAGGGGGCGCGGGATGGCTACACCTTC. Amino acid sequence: CASSLAQGARDGYTF.

DNA of the CDR3: TGTGCCAGCAGTTTGGGACTAGCGGACTCCTACGAGCAGTACTTC. Translated: CASSLGLADSYEQYF. The V and J genes are TRBV27 and TRBJ2-7, with TRBD2 matching 11 bases. The CDR3 sequence is 15 residues long. CDR1 MNHEY and CDR2 SMNVEV come from the germline V gene (reference sequence). Trimming cost V 3 bases and J 0 bases; bases outside gene matches: 1.

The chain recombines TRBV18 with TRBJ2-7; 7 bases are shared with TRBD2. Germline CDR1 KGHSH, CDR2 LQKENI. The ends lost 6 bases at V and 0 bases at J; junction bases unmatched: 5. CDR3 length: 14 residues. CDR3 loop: CASSAGTISYEQYF. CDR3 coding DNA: TGTGCCAGCTCGGCCGGGACTATCTCCTACGAGCAGTACTTC.

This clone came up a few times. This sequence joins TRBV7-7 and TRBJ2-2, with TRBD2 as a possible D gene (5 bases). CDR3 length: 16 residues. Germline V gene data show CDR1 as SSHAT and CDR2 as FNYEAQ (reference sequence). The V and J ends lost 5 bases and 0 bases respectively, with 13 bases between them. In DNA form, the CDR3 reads TGTGCCAGCAGCCCTGACGAGGGATCGAACACCGGGGAGCTGTTTTTT. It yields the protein CASSPDEGSNTGELFF.

CDR3 nucleotides: TGCAGGACGGGTTTTAATGAAAAACTGTTTTTT. It is translated as CRTGFNEKLFF. This chain connects TRBV20-1 to TRBJ1-4; no clear D. In germline, CDR1 is DFQATT, CDR2 SNEGSKA (reference sequence). The CDR3 contains 11 residues.

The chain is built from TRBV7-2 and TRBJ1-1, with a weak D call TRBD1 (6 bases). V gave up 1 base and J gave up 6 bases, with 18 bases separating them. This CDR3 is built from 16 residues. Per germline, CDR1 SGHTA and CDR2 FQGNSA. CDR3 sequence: CASSLERGRGISEAFF. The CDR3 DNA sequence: TGTGCCAGCAGCTTAGAACGCGGCAGGGGCATATCTGAAGCTTTCTTT.

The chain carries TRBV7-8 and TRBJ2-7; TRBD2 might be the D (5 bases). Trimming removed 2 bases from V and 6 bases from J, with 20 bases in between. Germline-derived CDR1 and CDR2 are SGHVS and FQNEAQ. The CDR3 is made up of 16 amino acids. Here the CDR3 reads CASSLRGGRGRSEQYF. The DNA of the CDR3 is TGTGCCAGCAGCTTAAGAGGCGGGCGAGGGCGTAGCGAGCAGTACTTC.

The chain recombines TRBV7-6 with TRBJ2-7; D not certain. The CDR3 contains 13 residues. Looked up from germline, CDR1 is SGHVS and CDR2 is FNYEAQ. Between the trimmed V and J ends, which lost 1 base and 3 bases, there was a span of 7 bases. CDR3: CASSLVSDYEQYF. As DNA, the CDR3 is TGTGCCAGCAGCTTAGTCTCAGACTACGAGCAGTACTTC.

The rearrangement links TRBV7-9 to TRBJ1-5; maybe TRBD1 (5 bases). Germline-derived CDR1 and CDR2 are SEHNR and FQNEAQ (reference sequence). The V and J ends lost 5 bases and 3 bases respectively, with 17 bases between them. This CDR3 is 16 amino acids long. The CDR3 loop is CASSRGEGISNQPQHF. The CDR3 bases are TGTGCCAGCAGCCGGGGGGAGGGGATTTCCAATCAGCCCCAGCATTTT.

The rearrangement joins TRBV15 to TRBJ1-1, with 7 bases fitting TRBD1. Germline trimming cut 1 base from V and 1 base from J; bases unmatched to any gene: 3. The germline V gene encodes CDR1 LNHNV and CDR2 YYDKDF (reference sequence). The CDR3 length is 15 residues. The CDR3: CATSRGRDRNTEAFF. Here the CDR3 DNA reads TGTGCCACCAGCAGAGGCCGGGACAGGAACACTGAAGCTTTCTTT.

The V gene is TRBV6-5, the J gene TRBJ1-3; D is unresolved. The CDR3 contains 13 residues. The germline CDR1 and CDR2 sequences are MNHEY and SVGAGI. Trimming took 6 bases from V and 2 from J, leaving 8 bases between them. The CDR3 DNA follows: TGTGCCAGCAGAACCCAGGCTGGAAACACCATATATTTT. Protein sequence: CASRTQAGNTIYF.

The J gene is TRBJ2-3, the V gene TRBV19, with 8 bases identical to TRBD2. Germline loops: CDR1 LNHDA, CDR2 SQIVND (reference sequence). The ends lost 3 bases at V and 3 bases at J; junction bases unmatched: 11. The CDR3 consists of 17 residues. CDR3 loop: CASSMDREGPRTDTQYF. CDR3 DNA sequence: TGTGCCAGTAGTATGGACCGGGAGGGCCCACGAACAGATACGCAGTATTTT.